The source of this T cell receptor (beta chain) is a study of cytomegalovirus exposure and HLA in healthy donors. On the study more broadly: Most genotyped donors, around 78% of about 430, had Caucasian-associated genetic ancestry. Overall study results and limits: Data from an earlier analysis indicated that most TCR beta V segments were productive either about 87% or about 30% of the time. Near-uniform donor sequencing depth was presumed by presence/absence analyses.

PCR employed 60 Vbeta and 13 Jbeta primers. Profiled with immunoSEQ multiplex PCR; TCRdb holds only in-frame clones, not every one. The table records some 200,000 clones, approximately 84% of them present only once. This clone was seen a handful of times. No antigen is known for it. The V and J ends lost 2 bases and 10 bases, in that order; junction bases with no gene match: 11. CDR3 size: 14 residues. In germline, CDR1 is GTSNPN, CDR2 SVGIG (reference sequence). The sample consisted of PBMCs. The rearrangement links TRBV30 to TRBJ1-5, with 7 bases matching TRBD1. The TCR originated in a girl under two years old in good health and CMV-seronegative. As DNA, the CDR3 is TGTGCCTGGAGTACCGGACAGGTGGGTACTCCCCAGCATTTT. The encoded protein is CAWSTGQVGTPQHF.